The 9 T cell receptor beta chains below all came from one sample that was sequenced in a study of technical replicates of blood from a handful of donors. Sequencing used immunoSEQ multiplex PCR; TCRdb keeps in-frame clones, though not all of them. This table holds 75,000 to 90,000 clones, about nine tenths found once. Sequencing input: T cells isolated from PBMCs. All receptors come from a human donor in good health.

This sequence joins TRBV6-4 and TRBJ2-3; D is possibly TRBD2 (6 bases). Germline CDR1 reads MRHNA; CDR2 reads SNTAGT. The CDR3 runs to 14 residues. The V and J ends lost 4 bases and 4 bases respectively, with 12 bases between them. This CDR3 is CASSVLAFADTQYF. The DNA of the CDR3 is TGTGCCAGCAGTGTACTAGCTTTCGCAGATACGCAGTATTTT.

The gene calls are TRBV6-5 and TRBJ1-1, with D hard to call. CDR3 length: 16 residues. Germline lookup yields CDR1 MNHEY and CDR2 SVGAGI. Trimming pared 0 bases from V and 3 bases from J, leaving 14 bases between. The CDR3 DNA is TGTGCCAGCAGTTACTCGTTGGCGTTAGCGGACACTGAAGCTTTCTTT. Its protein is CASSYSLALADTEAFF.

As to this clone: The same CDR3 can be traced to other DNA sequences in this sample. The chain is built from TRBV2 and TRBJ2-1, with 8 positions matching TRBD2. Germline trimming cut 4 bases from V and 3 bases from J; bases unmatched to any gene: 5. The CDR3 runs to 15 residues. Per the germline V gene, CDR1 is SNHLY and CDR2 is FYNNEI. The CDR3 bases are TGTGCCAGCAGTGTTACTAGCGGTAACTACAATGAGCAGTTCTTC. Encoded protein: CASSVTSGNYNEQFF.

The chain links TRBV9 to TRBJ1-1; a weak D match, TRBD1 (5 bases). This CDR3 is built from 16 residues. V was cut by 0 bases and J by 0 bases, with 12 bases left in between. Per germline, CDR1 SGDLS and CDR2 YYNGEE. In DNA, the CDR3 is TGTGCCAGCAGCGTAGGGGGGGGTCAGTTGAACACTGAAGCTTTCTTT. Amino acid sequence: CASSVGGGQLNTEAFF.

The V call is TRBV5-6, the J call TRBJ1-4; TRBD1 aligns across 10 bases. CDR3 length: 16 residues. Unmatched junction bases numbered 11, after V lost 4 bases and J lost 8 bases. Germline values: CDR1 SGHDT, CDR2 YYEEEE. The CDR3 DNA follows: TGTGCCAGCAGCGCTAAGACAGGGGGCGCACGGGAAAAACTGTTTTTT. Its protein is CASSAKTGGAREKLFF.

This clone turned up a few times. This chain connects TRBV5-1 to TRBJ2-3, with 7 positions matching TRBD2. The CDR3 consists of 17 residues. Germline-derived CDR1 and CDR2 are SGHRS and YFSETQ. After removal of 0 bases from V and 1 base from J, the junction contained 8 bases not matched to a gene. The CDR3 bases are TGCGCCAGCAGCTTGGAGTCGGCTACTAGCGGCACAGATACGCAGTATTTT. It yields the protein CASSLESATSGTDTQYF.

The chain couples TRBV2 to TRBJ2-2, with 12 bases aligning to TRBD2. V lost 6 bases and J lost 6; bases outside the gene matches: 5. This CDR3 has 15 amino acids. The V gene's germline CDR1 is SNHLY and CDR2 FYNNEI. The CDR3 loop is CASSRLAGEAGELFF. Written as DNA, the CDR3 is TGTGCCAGCAGCAGACTAGCGGGAGAAGCCGGGGAGCTGTTTTTT.

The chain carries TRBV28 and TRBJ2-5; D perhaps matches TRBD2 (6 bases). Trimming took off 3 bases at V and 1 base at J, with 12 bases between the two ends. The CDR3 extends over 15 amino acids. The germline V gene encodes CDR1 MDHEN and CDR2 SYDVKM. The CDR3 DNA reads TGTGCCAGCAGTTTTAGCGGAGCCGTCCAAGAGACCCAGTACTTC. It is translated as CASSFSGAVQETQYF.

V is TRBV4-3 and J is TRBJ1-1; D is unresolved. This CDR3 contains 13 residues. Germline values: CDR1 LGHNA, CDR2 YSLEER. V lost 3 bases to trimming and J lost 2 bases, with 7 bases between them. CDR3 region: CASSHLTNTEAFF. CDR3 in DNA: TGCGCCAGCAGCCATTTGACAAACACTGAAGCTTTCTTT.